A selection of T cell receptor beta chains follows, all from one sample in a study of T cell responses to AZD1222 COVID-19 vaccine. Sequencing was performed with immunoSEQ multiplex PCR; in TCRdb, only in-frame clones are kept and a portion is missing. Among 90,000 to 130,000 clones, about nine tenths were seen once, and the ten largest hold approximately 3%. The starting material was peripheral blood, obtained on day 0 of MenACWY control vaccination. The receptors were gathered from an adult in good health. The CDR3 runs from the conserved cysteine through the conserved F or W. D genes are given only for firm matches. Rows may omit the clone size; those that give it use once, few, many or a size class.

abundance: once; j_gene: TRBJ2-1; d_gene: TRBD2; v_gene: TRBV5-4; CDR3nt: TGTGCCAGCAGCGCCGGACTAGCGGGGGCAACCTACAATGAGCAGTTCTTC; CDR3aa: CASSAGLAGATYNEQFF
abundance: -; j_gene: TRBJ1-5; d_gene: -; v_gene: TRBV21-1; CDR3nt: TGTGCCAGCAGCAGATGGACAGGGGGGCATCCCAATCAGCCCCAGCATTTT; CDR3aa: CASSRWTGGHPNQPQHF
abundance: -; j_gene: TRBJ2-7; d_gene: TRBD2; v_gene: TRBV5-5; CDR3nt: TGTGCCAGCAGCTTGTTACTAGCGGGGTACGAGCAGTACTTC; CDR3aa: CASSLLLAGYEQYF
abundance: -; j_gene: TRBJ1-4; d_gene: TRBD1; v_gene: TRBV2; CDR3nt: TGTGCCAGCAGTGAAGTGACAGGGGTCGGAAAACTGTTTTTT; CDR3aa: CASSEVTGVGKLFF
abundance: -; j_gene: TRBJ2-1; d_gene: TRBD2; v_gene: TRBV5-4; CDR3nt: TGTGCCAGCAGCTGGCCGGGAGGTGAGCAGTTCTTC; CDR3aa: CASSWPGGEQFF
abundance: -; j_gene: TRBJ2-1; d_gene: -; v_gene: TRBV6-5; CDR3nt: TGTGCCAGCAGCGTACAGGGTACAATGGTTGAGCAGTTCTTC; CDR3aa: CASSVQGTMVEQFF
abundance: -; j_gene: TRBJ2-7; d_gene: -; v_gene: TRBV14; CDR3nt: TGTGCCAGCAGCCAAGAACCGGGGGTGAGCTCCTACGAGCAGTACTTC; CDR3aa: CASSQEPGVSSYEQYF
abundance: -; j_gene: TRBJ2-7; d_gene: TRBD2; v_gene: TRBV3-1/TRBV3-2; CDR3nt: TGTGCCAGCAGCCAAGGTGGGACTAGCGGGGCTGACGAGCAGTACTTC; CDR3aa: CASSQGGTSGADEQYF
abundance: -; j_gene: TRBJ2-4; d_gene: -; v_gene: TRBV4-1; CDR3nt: TGCGCCAGCAGCCGTTTACTAGCTGGGCGCATTCAGTACTTC; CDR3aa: CASSRLLAGRIQYF
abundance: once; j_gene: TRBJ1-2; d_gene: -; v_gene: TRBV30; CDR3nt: TGTGCCTGGAGTCCGGTTAACTATGGCTACACCTTC; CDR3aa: CAWSPVNYGYTF
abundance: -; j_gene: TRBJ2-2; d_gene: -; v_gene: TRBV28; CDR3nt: TGTGCCAGCAGTCCCCCATGGCAGGGGAACACCGGGGAGCTGTTTTTT; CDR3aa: CASSPPWQGNTGELFF
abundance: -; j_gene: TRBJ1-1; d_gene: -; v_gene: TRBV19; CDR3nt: TGTGCCAGTATCGATCGGGGCAGGGCTCTGAACACTGAAGCTTTCTTT; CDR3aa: CASIDRGRALNTEAFF
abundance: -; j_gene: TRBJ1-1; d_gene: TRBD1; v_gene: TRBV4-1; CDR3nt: TGCGCCAGCAGCCAATCCCTCAGGGGGGGCACTGAAGCTTTCTTT; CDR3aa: CASSQSLRGGTEAFF
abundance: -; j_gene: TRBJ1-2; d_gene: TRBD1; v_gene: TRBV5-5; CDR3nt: TGTGCCAGCAGCTTGCAGGTGACAGGGGCGAATGGCTACACCTTC; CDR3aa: CASSLQVTGANGYTF
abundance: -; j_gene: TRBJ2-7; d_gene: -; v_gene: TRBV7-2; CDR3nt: TGTGCCAGCAGCCCGGGGGCCGGGGACTACGAGCAGTACTTC; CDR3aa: CASSPGAGDYEQYF
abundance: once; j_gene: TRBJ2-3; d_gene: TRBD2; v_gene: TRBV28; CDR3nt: TGTGCCAGCAGTTTGAGCGGGGGCACAGATACGCAGTATTTT; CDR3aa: CASSLSGGTDTQYF
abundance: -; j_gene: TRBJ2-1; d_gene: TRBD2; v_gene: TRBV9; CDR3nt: TGTGCCAGCAGCCCGCGGGCGAGAAGCGGGGGTTCCTACAATGAGCAGTTCTTC; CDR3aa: CASSPRARSGGSYNEQFF
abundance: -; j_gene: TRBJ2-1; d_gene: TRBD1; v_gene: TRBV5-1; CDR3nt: TGCGCCAGCAGCTCGAAACAGACAGGGCTCTACAATGAGCAGTTCTTC; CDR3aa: CASSSKQTGLYNEQFF
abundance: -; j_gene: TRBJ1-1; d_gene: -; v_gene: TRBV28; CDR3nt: TGTGCCAGCAGTTTATATGAATATACGCTAAGGATGAACACTGAAGCTTTCTTT; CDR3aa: CASSLYEYTLRMNTEAFF
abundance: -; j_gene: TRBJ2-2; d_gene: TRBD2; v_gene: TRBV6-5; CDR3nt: TGTGCCAGCAATCGACTAGCGGGGACCACCGGGGAGCTGTTTTTT; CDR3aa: CASNRLAGTTGELFF
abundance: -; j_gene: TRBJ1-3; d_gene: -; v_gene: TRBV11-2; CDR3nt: TGTGCCAGCAGAGCAGGTTTATACTCTGGAAACACCATATATTTT; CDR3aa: CASRAGLYSGNTIYF
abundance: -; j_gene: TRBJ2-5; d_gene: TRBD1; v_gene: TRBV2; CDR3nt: TGTGCCAGCAGGGACAGGGTCGAGACCCAGTACTTC; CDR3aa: CASRDRVETQYF
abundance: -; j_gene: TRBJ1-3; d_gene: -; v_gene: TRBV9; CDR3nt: TGTGCCAGCAGCGTATTGACAGACTCTGGAAACACCATATATTTT; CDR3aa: CASSVLTDSGNTIYF
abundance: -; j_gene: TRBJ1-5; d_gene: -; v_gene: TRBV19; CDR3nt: TGTGCCAGTAGTTTCCAATGGGGTCGCAATCAGCCCCAGCATTTT; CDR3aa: CASSFQWGRNQPQHF
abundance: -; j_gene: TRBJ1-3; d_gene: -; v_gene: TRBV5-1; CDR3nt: TGCGCCAGCAGCTGGGGGCCTCAGGGATCCGGAAACACCATATATTTT; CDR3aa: CASSWGPQGSGNTIYF
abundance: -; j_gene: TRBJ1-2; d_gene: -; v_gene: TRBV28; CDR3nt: TGTGCCAGCAGTCCCGGGAACAACTATGGCTACACCTTC; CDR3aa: CASSPGNNYGYTF
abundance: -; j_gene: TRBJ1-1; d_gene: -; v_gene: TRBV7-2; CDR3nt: TGTGCCAGCAGCTTATTTCCAGGGGCTAACACTGAAGCTTTCTTT; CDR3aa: CASSLFPGANTEAFF
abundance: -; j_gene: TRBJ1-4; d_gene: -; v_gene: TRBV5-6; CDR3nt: TGTGCCAGCAGCTTGAGGGGCCTAAATGAAAAACTGTTTTTT; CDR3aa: CASSLRGLNEKLFF
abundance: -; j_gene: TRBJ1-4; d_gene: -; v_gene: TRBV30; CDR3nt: TGTGCCGCCCTTAATGAAAAACTGTTTTTT; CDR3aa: CAALNEKLFF
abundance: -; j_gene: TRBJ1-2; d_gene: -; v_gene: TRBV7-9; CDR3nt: TGTGCCAGCAGCCCCCCGGGGGCGGGGTATGGCTACACCTTC; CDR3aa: CASSPPGAGYGYTF
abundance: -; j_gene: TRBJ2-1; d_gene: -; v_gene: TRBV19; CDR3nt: TGTGCCACAAAAAGCCGCTACAATGAGCAGTTCTTC; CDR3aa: CATKSRYNEQFF
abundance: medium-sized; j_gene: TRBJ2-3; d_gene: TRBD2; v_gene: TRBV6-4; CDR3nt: TGTGCCAGCAGCGAGGGTAGCGGGGGTGGCGATACGCAGTATTTT; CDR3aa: CASSEGSGGGDTQYF